Given below is one TCR beta chain in context. The data derive from a study of cytomegalovirus exposure and HLA in healthy donors. Data came from immunoSEQ multiplex PCR; TCRdb stores just in-frame clones and leaves some out. The sample consists of under 250,000 clones, approximately 87% of them appearing once. Sequenced material: PBMCs. The TCR sequence derives from a woman aged 18-35 years in good health and CMV-seronegative.

CDR3 sequence: CASSPGAVTDTQYF. DNA for the CDR3: TGTGCCAGCAGTCCAGGGGCGGTAACAGATACGCAGTATTTT. The chain combines TRBV25-1 with TRBJ2-3; D possibly corresponds to TRBD1 (6 bases). V lost 5 bases, J lost 3 bases, and 12 bases lay in between. Germline V CDR1 and CDR2: MGHDK, SYGVNS. This CDR3 comprises 14 residues.